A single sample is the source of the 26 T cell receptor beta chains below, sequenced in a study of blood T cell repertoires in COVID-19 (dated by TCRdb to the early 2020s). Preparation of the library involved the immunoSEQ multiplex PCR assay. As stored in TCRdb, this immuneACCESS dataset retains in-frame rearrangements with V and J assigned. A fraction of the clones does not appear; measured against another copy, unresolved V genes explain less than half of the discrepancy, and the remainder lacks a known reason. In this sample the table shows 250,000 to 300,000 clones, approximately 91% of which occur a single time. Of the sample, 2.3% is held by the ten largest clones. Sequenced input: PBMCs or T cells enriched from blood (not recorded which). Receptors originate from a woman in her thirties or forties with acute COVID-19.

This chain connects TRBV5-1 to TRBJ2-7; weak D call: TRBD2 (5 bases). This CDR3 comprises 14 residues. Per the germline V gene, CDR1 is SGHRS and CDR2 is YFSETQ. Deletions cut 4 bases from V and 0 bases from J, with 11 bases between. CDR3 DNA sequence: TGCGCCAGCAGCCCGACTACCAGCTCCTACGAGCAGTACTTC. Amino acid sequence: CASSPTTSSYEQYF.

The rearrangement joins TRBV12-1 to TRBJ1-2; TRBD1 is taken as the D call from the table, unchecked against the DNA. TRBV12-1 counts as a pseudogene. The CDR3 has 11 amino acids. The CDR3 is CASRAVYGYTF. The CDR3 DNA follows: TGTGCCAGCAGGGCAGTCTATGGCTACACCTTC.

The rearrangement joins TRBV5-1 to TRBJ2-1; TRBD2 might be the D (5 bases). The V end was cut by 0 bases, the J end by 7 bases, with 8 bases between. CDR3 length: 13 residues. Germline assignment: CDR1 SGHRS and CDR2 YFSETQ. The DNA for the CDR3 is TGCGCCAGCAGCTTGGGGTCGGGGAATGAGCAGTTCTTC. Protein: CASSLGSGNEQFF.

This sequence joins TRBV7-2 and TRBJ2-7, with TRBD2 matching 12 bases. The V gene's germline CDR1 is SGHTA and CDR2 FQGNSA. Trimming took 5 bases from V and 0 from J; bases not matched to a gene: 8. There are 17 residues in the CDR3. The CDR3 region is CASSPRTSGKSSYEQYF. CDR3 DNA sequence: TGTGCCAGCAGCCCTCGGACTAGCGGGAAGAGCTCCTACGAGCAGTACTTC.

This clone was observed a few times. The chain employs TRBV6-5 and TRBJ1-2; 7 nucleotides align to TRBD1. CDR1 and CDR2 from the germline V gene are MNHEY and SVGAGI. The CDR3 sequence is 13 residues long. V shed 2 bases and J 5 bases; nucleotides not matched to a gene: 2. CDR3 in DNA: TGTGCCAGCAGTTACGACAGGGCATATGGCTACACCTTC. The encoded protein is CASSYDRAYGYTF.

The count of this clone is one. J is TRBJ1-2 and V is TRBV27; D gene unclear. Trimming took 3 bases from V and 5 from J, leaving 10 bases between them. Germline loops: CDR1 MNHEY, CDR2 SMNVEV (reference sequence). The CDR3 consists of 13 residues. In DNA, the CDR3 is TGTGCCAGCAGTTTGCGCCCATGGTATGGCTACACCTTC. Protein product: CASSLRPWYGYTF.

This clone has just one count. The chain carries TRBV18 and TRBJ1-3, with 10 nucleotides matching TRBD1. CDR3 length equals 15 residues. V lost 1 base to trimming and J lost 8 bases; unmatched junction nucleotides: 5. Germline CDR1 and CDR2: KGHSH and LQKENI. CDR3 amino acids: CASSPQTGGADTIYF. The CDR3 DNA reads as TGTGCCAGCTCACCACAGACAGGGGGCGCGGACACCATATATTTT.

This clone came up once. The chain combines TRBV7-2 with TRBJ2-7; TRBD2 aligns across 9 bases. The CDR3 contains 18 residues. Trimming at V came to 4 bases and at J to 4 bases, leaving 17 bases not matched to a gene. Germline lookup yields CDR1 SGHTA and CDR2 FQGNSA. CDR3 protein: CASSSLRTAGGPAYEQYF. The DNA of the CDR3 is TGTGCCAGCAGCTCCCTCCGCACCGCGGGAGGGCCGGCGTACGAGCAGTACTTC.

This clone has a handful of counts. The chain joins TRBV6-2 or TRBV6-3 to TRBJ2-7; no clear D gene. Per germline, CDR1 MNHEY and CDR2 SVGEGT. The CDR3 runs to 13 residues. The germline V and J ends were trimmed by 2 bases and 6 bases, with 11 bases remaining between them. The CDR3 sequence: CASSYTVPSEQYF. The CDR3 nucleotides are TGTGCCAGCAGTTACACGGTTCCTAGCGAGCAGTACTTC.

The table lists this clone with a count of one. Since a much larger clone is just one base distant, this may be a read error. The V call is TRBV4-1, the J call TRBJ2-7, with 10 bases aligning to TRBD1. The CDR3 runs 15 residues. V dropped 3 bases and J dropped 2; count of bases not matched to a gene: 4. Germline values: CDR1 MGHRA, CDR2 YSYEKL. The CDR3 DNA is TGCGCCAGCAGCCAGTTCGGGACAGGGGCCTACGAGCAGTACTTC. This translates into CASSQFGTGAYEQYF.

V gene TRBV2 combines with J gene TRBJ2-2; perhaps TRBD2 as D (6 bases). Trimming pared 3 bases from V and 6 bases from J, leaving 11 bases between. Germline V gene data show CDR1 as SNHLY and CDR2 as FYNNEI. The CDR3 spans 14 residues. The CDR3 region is CASSDRRGSGELFF. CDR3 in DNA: TGTGCCAGCAGTGATCGCCGGGGGTCCGGGGAGCTGTTTTTT.

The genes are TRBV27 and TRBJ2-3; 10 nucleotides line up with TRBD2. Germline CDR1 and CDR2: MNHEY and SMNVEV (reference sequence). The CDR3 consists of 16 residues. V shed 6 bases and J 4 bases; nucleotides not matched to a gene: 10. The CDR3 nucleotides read TGTGCCAGCAGAGCCTCTCTAGCGGGAGCCGCAGATACGCAGTATTTT. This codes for CASRASLAGAADTQYF.

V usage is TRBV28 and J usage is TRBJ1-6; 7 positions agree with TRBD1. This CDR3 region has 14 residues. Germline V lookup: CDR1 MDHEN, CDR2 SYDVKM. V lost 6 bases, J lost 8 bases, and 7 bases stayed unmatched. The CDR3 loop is CASSADREDSPLHF. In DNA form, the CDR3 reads TGTGCCAGCAGCGCCGACAGGGAGGATTCACCCCTCCACTTT.

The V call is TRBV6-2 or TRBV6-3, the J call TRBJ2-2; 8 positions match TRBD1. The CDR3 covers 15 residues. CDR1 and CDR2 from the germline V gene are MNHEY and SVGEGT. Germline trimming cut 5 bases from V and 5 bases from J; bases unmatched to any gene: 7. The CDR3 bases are TGTGCCAGCAGTACCAGGGGGCGTGGAACCGGGGAGCTGTTTTTT. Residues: CASSTRGRGTGELFF.

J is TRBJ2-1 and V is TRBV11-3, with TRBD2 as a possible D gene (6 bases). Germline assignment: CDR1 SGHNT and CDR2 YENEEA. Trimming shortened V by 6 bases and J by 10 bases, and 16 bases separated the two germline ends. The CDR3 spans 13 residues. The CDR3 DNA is TGTGCCAGCAGTTTTACTAGCCCAGGAGAGCAGTTCTTC. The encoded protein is CASSFTSPGEQFF.

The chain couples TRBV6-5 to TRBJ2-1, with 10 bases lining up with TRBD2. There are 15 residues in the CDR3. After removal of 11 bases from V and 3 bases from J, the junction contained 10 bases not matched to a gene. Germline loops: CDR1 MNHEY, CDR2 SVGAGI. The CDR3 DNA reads TGTGCCGGCACGGTGCAGCGGGAGGGCTACAATGAGCAGTTCTTC. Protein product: CAGTVQREGYNEQFF.

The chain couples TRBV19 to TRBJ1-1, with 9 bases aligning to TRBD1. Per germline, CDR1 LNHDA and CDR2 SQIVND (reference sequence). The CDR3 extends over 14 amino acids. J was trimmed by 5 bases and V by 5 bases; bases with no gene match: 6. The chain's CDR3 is CASSRTGARTEAFF. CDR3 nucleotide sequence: TGTGCCAGTAGTCGGACAGGGGCTAGGACTGAAGCTTTCTTT.

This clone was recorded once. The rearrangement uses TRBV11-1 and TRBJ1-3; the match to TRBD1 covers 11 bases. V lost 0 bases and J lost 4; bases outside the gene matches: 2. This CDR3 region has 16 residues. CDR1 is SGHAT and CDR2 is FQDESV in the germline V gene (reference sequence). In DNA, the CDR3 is TGTGCCAGCAGCTTAGCTGGGACAGGGGGAGGAAACACCATATATTTT. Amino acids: CASSLAGTGGGNTIYF.

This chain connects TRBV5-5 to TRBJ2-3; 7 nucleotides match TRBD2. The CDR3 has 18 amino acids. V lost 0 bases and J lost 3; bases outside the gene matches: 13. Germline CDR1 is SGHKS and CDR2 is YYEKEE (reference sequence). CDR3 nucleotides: TGTGCCAGCAGCTTGGCCATCGGGACGGGAGGAGGAACAGATACGCAGTATTTT. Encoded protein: CASSLAIGTGGGTDTQYF.

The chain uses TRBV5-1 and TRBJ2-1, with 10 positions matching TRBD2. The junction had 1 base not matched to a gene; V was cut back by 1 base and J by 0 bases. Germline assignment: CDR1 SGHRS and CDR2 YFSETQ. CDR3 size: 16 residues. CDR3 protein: CASSLPSGSSYNEQFF. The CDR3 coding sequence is TGCGCCAGCAGCTTGCCTAGCGGGAGCTCCTACAATGAGCAGTTCTTC.

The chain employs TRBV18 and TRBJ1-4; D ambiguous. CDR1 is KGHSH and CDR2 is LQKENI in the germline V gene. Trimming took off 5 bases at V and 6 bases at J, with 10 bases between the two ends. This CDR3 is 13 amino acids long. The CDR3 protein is CASSTKEDEKLFF. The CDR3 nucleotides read TGTGCCAGCTCAACAAAGGAGGATGAAAAACTGTTTTTT. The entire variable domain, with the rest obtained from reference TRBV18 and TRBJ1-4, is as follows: NAGVMQNPRHLVRRRGQEARLRCSPMKGHSHVYWYRQLPEEGLKFMVYLQKENIIDESGMPKERFSAEFPKEGPSILRIQQVVRGDSAAYFCASSTKEDEKLFFGSGTQLSVL.

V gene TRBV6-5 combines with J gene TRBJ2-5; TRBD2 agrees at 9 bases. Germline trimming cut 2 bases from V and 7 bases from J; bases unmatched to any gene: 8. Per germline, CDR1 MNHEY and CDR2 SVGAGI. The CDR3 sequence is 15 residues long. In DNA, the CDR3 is TGTGCCAGCAGTTACGAAGCGGGAGGTTTAAGGACCCAGTACTTC. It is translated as CASSYEAGGLRTQYF.

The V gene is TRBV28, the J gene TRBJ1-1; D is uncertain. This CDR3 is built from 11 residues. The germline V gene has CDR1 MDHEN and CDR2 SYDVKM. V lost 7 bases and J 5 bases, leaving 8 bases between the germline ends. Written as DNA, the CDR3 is TGTGCCAGCACCCATCGGACTGAAGCTTTCTTT. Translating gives CASTHRTEAFF.

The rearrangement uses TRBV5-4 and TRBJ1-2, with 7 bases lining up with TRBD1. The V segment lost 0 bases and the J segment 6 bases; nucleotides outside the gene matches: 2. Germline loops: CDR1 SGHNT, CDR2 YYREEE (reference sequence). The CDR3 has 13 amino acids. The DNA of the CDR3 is TGTGCCAGCAGCTTGGCCGGGACAGATGGCTACACCTTC. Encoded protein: CASSLAGTDGYTF.

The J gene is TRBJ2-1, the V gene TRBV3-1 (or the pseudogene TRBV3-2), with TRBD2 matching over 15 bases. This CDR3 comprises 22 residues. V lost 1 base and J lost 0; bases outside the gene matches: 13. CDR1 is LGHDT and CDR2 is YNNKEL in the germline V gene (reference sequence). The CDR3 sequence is CASSQGHPGGLAGGSSYNEQFF. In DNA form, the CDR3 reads TGTGCCAGCAGCCAAGGACATCCTGGGGGACTAGCGGGGGGAAGCTCCTACAATGAGCAGTTCTTC.

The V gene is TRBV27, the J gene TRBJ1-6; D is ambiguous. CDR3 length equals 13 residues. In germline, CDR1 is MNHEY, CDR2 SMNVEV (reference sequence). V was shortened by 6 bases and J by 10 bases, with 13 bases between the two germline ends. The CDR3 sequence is CASSSSVRSPLHF. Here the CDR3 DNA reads TGTGCCAGCAGCTCCTCGGTGAGGTCACCCCTCCACTTT.